These T cell receptor beta chains were read from a single sample in a study of T-cell reconstitution after alpha-beta-depleted transplantation in children. TCRdb passed the PCR reads through MiXCR, listing each CDR3 protein once. The sample lists about 17,000 distinct CDR3 sequences; around an eighth were seen once. The sample consisted of PBMCs, mostly from graft donor cells, taken 180 days after TCRalphabeta/CD19-depleted stem cell transplant. The source is a boy younger than two who had a stem cell transplant for Wiskott-Aldrich syndrome, so the T cells may come from the graft donor. The CDR3 runs from the conserved cysteine through the conserved F or W. The D gene is left open where the match is weak. Clone size is shown for a subset of rows, as once, few, many or a class of expanded clone.

d_gene	abundance	j_gene	v_gene	CDR3nt	CDR3aa
TRBD1	many	TRBJ2-2	TRBV25-1	TGTGCCAGCAGCCAGACAGGGATCGGCGGGGAGCTGTTTTTT	CASSQTGIGGELFF
.	many	TRBJ2-5	TRBV6-1	TGTGCCAGCAGTGAAGGGGTGAAAGAGACCCAGTACTTC	CASSEGVKETQYF
TRBD1	.	TRBJ1-2	TRBV2	TGTGCCAGCAGTGGGAGACAGGGGGCCAACTATGGCTACACCTTC	CASSGRQGANYGYTF
.	many	TRBJ2-1	TRBV7-8	TGTGCCAGCAGCTTAATTCTAGGGGCAAATGAGCAGTTCTTC	CASSLILGANEQFF
.	many	TRBJ2-5	TRBV5-1	TGCGCCAGCAGCTTGGGGCAGGGCCAAGAGACCCAGTACTTC	CASSLGQGQETQYF
TRBD2	many	TRBJ2-7	TRBV20-1	TGCAGTGCTAGCCTACCGGGACTAGCGTATATGGATTTGGGGGAGCAGTACTTC	CSASLPGLAYMDLGEQYF
.	many	TRBJ1-5	TRBV12-3/TRBV12-4	TGTGCCAGCAGCAGAACTCTTTCGGCTTCTGACCCCAATCAGCCCCAGCATTTT	CASSRTLSASDPNQPQHF
.	many	TRBJ1-6	TRBV28	TGTGCCAGCAGCCACGCCAGGGGATCCAGAGACTCCTATAATTCACCCCTCCACTTT	CASSHARGSRDSYNSPLHF
TRBD2	few	TRBJ2-1	TRBV2	TGTGCCAGCAAGGGACAGCGGGAGGGCCGGAATGAGCAGTTCTTC	CASKGQREGRNEQFF
TRBD1	.	TRBJ2-5	TRBV6-7	TGTGCCGCCGGGACAGGGACTTCCTCCTCCCAAGAGACCCAGTACTTC	CAAGTGTSSSQETQYF
TRBD2	.	TRBJ2-3	TRBV20-1	TGCAGTGCTAGAGCAACGGGACTAGCGAGCACAGATACGCAGTATTTT	CSARATGLASTDTQYF
.	.	TRBJ2-3	TRBV6-1	TGTGCCAGCAGTGAAGACGGGGGGCTTTGGGATACGCAGTATTTT	CASSEDGGLWDTQYF
.	many	TRBJ2-1	TRBV7-9	TGTGCCAGCAGCCCTACCGGGACATCATCTTTCAATGAGCAGTTCTTC	CASSPTGTSSFNEQFF
.	.	TRBJ2-6	TRBV6-1	TGTGCCACCCGCCCGGGAGCTGGGGCCAACGTCCTGACTTTC	CATRPGAGANVLTF
.	many	TRBJ1-3	TRBV5-6	TGTGCCAGCAGCTCTTCCGGGACGGTGAGAAACACCATATATTTT	CASSSSGTVRNTIYF
.	many	TRBJ2-1	TRBV7-2	TGTGCCAGCAGCTTAGAACAGCTTTCCACCTACAATGAGCAGTTCTTC	CASSLEQLSTYNEQFF
.	.	TRBJ1-1	TRBV2	TGTGCCAGCAGTGAATCGTGGGGAGCTGAAGCTCTCTTT	CASSESWGAEALF
.	.	TRBJ1-1	TRBV5-1	TGCGCCAGCAGCTTCGAGGGAAATGAAGCTTTCTTT	CASSFEGNEAFF
.	many	TRBJ2-3	TRBV15	TGTGCCACCAGCAGAGTCGGGGGGCTAAGTACAGATACGCAGTATTTT	CATSRVGGLSTDTQYF
.	.	TRBJ2-2	TRBV6-2/TRBV6-3	TGTGCCAGCAGTTACGTTCAGGACACCGGGGAGCTGTTTTTT	CASSYVQDTGELFF
.	many	TRBJ2-7	TRBV11-2	TGTGCCAGCAGCTTAGAGGCGGGGCCCTACGAGCAGTACTTC	CASSLEAGPYEQYF
.	many	TRBJ2-3	TRBV4-1	TGCGCCAGCAGCCAAGATGACTACACAGATACGCAGTATTTT	CASSQDDYTDTQYF
.	many	TRBJ2-7	TRBV7-9	TGTGCCAGCAGCCCGAGACAGTTCTACGAGCAGTACTTC	CASSPRQFYEQYF
.	many	TRBJ2-1	TRBV2	TGTGCCAGCACCCCCGGGACTCTCTCCTACAATGAGCAGTTCTTC	CASTPGTLSYNEQFF
.	many	TRBJ2-7	TRBV6-1	TGTGCCAGCCACCTCGAAAGTTATTACGAGCAGTACTTC	CASHLESYYEQYF
.	many	TRBJ1-4	TRBV24-1	TGTGCCACCAGTGATTCTAAACTTGAAAAACTGTTTTTT	CATSDSKLEKLFF
.	many	TRBJ2-7	TRBV20-1	TGCAGTGCTAGAGAGCCAGGAGCCTACGAGCAGTACTTC	CSAREPGAYEQYF
.	few	TRBJ2-7	TRBV24-1	TGTGCCACCAGTAGGGGGAACCCCTCCTACGAGCAGTACTTC	CATSRGNPSYEQYF
TRBD1	.	TRBJ2-7	TRBV10-3	TGTGCCAGCGCTACTGGACAGGGCCCCTACGAGCAGTACTTC	CASATGQGPYEQYF
.	many	TRBJ1-1	TRBV27	TGTGCCAGCAGTTTTTTGAGCCCCGGAGGCACTGAAGCTTTCTTT	CASSFLSPGGTEAFF
.	few	TRBJ2-6	TRBV5-1	TGCGCCAGCAGCTTGGTACCCTATCCTCTCTCTGGGGCCAACGTCCTGACTTTC	CASSLVPYPLSGANVLTF
.	.	TRBJ1-1	TRBV5-4	TGTGCCAGCAGCGTGACGACCGGTAGGCGCACTGAAGCTTTCTTT	CASSVTTGRRTEAFF
.	many	TRBJ1-4	TRBV21-1	TGTGCCAGCAGCGTACGACACTTGAACAGGGGAGGGACTAATGAAAAACTGTTTTTT	CASSVRHLNRGGTNEKLFF
.	few	TRBJ2-5	TRBV7-2	TGTGCCAGCAGCTCACACCCACTAAAACAAGAGACCCAGTACTTC	CASSSHPLKQETQYF
TRBD2	.	TRBJ2-1	TRBV7-9	TGTGCAGGAGCGGGGTGGTCCTACAATGAGCAGTTCTTC	CAGAGWSYNEQFF
TRBD1	.	TRBJ2-1	TRBV24-1	TGTGCCACCAGTGATTTGCACGGGACAGGCCCGTACAATGAGCAGTTCTTC	CATSDLHGTGPYNEQFF
.	.	TRBJ1-1	TRBV5-4	TGTGCCAGCAGCCCTTGGGGGACGAACACTGAAGCTTTCTTT	CASSPWGTNTEAFF
.	many	TRBJ2-3	TRBV5-4	TGTGCCAGCAGCTTGGCCTCTATCCCAGATACGCAGTATTTT	CASSLASIPDTQYF
.	many	TRBJ1-1	TRBV6-1	TGTGCCAGCAGTGAAGCGGACGGGGGGAACACTGAAGCTTTCTTT	CASSEADGGNTEAFF
.	.	TRBJ2-1	TRBV27	TGTGCCAGCAGTTCTTATGGAGGGATCCGACCCGTACCGTACCCTTATGAGCAGTTCTTC	CASSSYGGIRPVPYPYEQFF
TRBD2	few	TRBJ2-7	TRBV9	TGTGCCAGCAGCGCGTTTCTAGCGGGAGGGCCTTCCCACGAGCAGTACTTC	CASSAFLAGGPSHEQYF
TRBD2	few	TRBJ2-1	TRBV20-1	TGCAGTGCTAGTGGTCGGCTAGCGGGAGGCATTGAGCAGTTCTTC	CSASGRLAGGIEQFF
.	.	TRBJ2-3	TRBV5-1	TGCGCCAGCAGAGGCAAGGTCACAGATACGCAGTATTTT	CASRGKVTDTQYF
.	many	TRBJ2-7	TRBV7-8	TGTGCCAGCAGCTTAGCGGACAAGAAGCAGTACTTC	CASSLADKKQYF
.	many	TRBJ2-5	TRBV10-3	TGTGCCATCAGCGACACTAGTCTAGGAGAGACCCAGTACTTC	CAISDTSLGETQYF
.	few	TRBJ2-7	TRBV20-1	TGCAGTGCTGCCGGGACTTCCCCCTTCGAGCAGTACTTC	CSAAGTSPFEQYF
.	few	TRBJ2-1	TRBV5-8	TGTGCCAGCAGCCCCCTCGGGACGGTGACCTACAATGAGCAGTTCTTC	CASSPLGTVTYNEQFF
.	once	TRBJ2-2	TRBV12-3/TRBV12-4	TGTGCCAGCAGTCCCGATCCCGGGGAGCTGTTTTTT	CASSPDPGELFF
TRBD1	few	TRBJ1-1	TRBV28	TGTGCCAGCAAAGGACAGGCGAACACTGAAGCTTTCTTT	CASKGQANTEAFF
.	many	TRBJ2-1	TRBV12-3/TRBV12-4	TGTGCCAGCAGTTTAAAACAGGGTGGGTACAATGAGCAGTTCTTC	CASSLKQGGYNEQFF
.	.	TRBJ2-1	TRBV7-9	TGTGCCAGCAGCTTAACGGACAGTCCCTACAATGAGCAGTTCTTC	CASSLTDSPYNEQFF
.	many	TRBJ1-3	TRBV6-5	TGTGCCAGCAGTCTGGGGGGGTCTGGAAACACCATATATTTT	CASSLGGSGNTIYF
.	many	TRBJ2-1	TRBV5-1	TGCGCCAGCAATCAAGGAGAGTCCTACAATGAGCAGTTCTTC	CASNQGESYNEQFF
.	many	TRBJ2-2	TRBV7-2	TGTGCCAGCAGCTTAGAAGGGTCGGACACCGGGGAGCTGTTTTTT	CASSLEGSDTGELFF
.	many	TRBJ2-5	TRBV5-6	TGTGCCAGCCGGCGGGGTGGGAAAGAGACCCAGTACTTC	CASRRGGKETQYF
TRBD2	few	TRBJ2-5	TRBV20-1	TGCAGTGCTGGAGCGGGAGTCCAAGAGACCCAGTACTTC	CSAGAGVQETQYF
.	few	TRBJ2-7	TRBV7-9	TGTGCCAGCAGCTGGACAGACTACGAGCAGTACTTC	CASSWTDYEQYF